The sequence of this T cell receptor (beta chain) was determined in a study of shared clonotypes between healthy human individuals. Original analysis: ImmunoSEQ junction-only sequences lacked quality scores, so their filtering differed. The data were produced by immunoSEQ multiplex PCR, yet TCRdb's version contains in-frame clones alone and is incomplete. The V and J calls and clone size are taken from that table; D and trimming were inferred from the DNA. The sample lists 600,000 to 800,000 clones; 55% to 80% were seen once. In its sample, this clone was seen many times. Its specificity is unknown. Trimming left V 5 bases short and J 1 base short, with 11 bases between. From germline, CDR1 is WNHNN and CDR2 SYGVQD (reference sequence). The CDR3 contains 14 residues. Study outcomes and limitations: The naive CD4 repertoires of a few donors were compared, and around 5% of clonotypes were shared. A reduction in generation probabilities was seen for non-shared clonotypes relative to those shared by all four donors. Incompleteness in sorted-subset sequencing, despite large depth, was shown by rarefaction.

The sequenced material came from memory CD4+ T cells sorted from blood. As for subset: CD45RA-negative fraction. This sequence was found in a woman aged 25 to 45 in good health. This chain links TRBV10-1 with TRBJ1-2; TRBD1 might be the D (5 bases). The CDR3 coding sequence is TGCGCCAGCAGTCCGACGACAGATAACTATGGCTACACCTTC. This sequence encodes CASSPTTDNYGYTF.